This is a list of T cell receptor beta chains from one sample in a study of T cell repertoires in cytomegalovirus infection. No antigen has been assigned to these receptors. TCRdb re-derived calls from the reads in MiXCR, one entry per CDR3 protein. The repertoire consists of approximately 990,000 distinct CDR3 sequences, with 25% to 40% occurring once and the leading ten covering around an eighth. The sample was cultured CD8+ T cells from PBMCs, taken from culture after CMV antigen stimulation. Every receptor here comes from a human donor in good health (CMV status not recorded). Some clones in this sample may be carry-over from other donors' samples. The CDR3 runs from the conserved cysteine through the conserved F or W. The D gene is left open where the match is weak. Size values are once, few and many counts, or a class for expanded clones, and some rows have none.

CDR3 DNA: TGTGCCAGCAGTTGGGACAGGGCTGTCACTGAAGCTTTCTTT
CDR3 protein: CASSWDRAVTEAFF
V gene: TRBV28
D gene: TRBD1
J gene: TRBJ1-1
CDR3 length: 14
clone size: few

CDR3 DNA: TGTGCTAGCAGGGATAGCAACGGGAGGGAGCAAACCGGGGAGCTGTTTTTT
CDR3 protein: CASRDSNGREQTGELFF
V gene: TRBV7-6
D gene: TRBD2
J gene: TRBJ2-2
CDR3 length: 17
clone size: once

CDR3 DNA: TGTGCCAGCAGTTTTGGGACACCATCCGTTTATGGCTACACCTTC
CDR3 protein: CASSFGTPSVYGYTF
V gene: TRBV12-3/TRBV12-4
D gene: .
J gene: TRBJ1-2
CDR3 length: 15
clone size: .

CDR3 DNA: TGTGCCAGCTGGGACAGGGCAACCGGGGAGCTGTTTTTT
CDR3 protein: CASWDRATGELFF
V gene: TRBV28
D gene: TRBD1
J gene: TRBJ2-2
CDR3 length: 13
clone size: many

CDR3 DNA: TGTGCCAGCACCCGACAGGGCCACGAGCAGTACTTC
CDR3 protein: CASTRQGHEQYF
V gene: TRBV2
D gene: TRBD1
J gene: TRBJ2-7
CDR3 length: 12
clone size: .

CDR3 DNA: TGTGCCAGCCACCCAGGGGGCACTGAAGCTTTCTTT
CDR3 protein: CASHPGGTEAFF
V gene: TRBV7-9
D gene: TRBD1
J gene: TRBJ1-1
CDR3 length: 12
clone size: many

CDR3 DNA: TGTGCCACCAGTGAGCCGGGACAAGAAGCTTTCTTT
CDR3 protein: CATSEPGQEAFF
V gene: TRBV24-1
D gene: .
J gene: TRBJ1-1
CDR3 length: 12
clone size: .

CDR3 DNA: TGTGCCAGCAGCTGGACGGCAGATACGCAGTATTTT
CDR3 protein: CASSWTADTQYF
V gene: TRBV11-2
D gene: .
J gene: TRBJ2-3
CDR3 length: 12
clone size: few

CDR3 DNA: TGTGCCAGCAGTTACTCGACCTATCGTGTCACTGAAGCTTTCTTT
CDR3 protein: CASSYSTYRVTEAFF
V gene: TRBV6-5
D gene: .
J gene: TRBJ1-1
CDR3 length: 15
clone size: .

CDR3 DNA: TGTGCCAGCAATGGGGTCGGACCCTACGAGCAGTACTTC
CDR3 protein: CASNGVGPYEQYF
V gene: TRBV2
D gene: .
J gene: TRBJ2-7
CDR3 length: 13
clone size: .

CDR3 DNA: TGTGCCAGCAGGCCCGTGGACACCGGGGAGCTGTTTTTT
CDR3 protein: CASRPVDTGELFF
V gene: TRBV11-1
D gene: .
J gene: TRBJ2-2
CDR3 length: 13
clone size: .